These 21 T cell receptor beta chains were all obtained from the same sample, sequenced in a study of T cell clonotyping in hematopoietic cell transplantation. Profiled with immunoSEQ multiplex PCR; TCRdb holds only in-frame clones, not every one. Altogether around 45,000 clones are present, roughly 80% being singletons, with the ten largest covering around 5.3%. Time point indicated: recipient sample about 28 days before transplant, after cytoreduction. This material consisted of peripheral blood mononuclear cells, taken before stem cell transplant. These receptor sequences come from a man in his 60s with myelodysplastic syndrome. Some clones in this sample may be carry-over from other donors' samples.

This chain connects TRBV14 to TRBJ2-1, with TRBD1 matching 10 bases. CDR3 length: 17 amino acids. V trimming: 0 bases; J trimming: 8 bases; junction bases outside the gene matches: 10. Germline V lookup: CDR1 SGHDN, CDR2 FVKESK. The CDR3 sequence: CASSQDLGQGTHDEQFF. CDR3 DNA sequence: TGTGCCAGCAGCCAAGATCTGGGACAGGGGACTCACGATGAGCAGTTCTTC.

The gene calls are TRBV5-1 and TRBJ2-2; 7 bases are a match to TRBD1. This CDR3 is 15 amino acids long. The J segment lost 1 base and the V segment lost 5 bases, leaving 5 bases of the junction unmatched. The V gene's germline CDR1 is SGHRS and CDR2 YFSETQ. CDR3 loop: CASSRRTGNTGELFF. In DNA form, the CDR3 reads TGCGCCAGCAGTCGGAGGACAGGGAACACCGGGGAGCTGTTTTTT.

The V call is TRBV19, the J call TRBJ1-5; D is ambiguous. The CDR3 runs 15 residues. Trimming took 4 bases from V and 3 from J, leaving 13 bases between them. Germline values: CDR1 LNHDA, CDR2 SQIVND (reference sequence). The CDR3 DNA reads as TGTGCCAGTAGTAGGTCAGGCTCGGTCAATCAGCCCCAGCATTTT. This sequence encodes CASSRSGSVNQPQHF.

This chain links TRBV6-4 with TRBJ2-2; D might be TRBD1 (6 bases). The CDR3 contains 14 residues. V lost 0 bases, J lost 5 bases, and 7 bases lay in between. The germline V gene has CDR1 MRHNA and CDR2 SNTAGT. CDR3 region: CASSDSRGTGELFF. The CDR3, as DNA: TGTGCCAGCAGTGACTCGAGGGGGACCGGGGAGCTGTTTTTT.

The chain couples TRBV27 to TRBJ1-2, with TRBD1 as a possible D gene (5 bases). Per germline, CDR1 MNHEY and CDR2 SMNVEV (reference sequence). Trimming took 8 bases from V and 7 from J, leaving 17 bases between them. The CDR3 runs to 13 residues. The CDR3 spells CASSYPGGTGYTF. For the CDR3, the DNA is TGTGCCAGCTCCTACCCCGGGGGGACTGGCTACACCTTC.

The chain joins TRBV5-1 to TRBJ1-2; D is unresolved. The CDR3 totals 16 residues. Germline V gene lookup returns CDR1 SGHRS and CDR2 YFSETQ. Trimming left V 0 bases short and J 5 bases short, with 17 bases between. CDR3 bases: TGCGCCAGCAGCTTGGCCGGTGACACTGAACTGTATGGCTACACCTTC. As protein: CASSLAGDTELYGYTF.

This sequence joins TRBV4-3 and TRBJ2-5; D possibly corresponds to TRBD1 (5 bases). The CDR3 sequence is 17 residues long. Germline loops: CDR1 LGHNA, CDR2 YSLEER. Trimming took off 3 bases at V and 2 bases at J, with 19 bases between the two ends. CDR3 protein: CASSHQHRQGIQETQYF. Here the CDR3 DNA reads TGCGCCAGCAGCCACCAACACCGCCAGGGAATACAAGAGACCCAGTACTTC.

CDR3 nucleotides: TGTGCCAGCAGGGGACAGGGGGCTAATAATTCACCCCTCCACTTT. Its protein product is CASRGQGANNSPLHF. The J gene is TRBJ1-6, the V gene TRBV27; 12 bases agree with TRBD1. Trimming removed 6 bases from V and 5 bases from J; junction bases left unmatched: 2. Germline V gives CDR1 MNHEY, CDR2 SMNVEV (reference sequence). CDR3 length: 15 residues.

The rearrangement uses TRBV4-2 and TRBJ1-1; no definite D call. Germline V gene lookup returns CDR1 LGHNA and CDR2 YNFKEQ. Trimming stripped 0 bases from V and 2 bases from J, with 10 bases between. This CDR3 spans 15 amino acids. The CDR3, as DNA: TGTGCCAGCAGCCAAGAGATCCAACGTAACACTGAAGCTTTCTTT. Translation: CASSQEIQRNTEAFF.

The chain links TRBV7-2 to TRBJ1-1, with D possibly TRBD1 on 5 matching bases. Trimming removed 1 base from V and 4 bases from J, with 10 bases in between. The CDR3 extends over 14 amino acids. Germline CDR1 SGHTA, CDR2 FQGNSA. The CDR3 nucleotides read TGTGCCAGCAGCTTAGTGTGGGGGGGCACTGAAGCTTTCTTT. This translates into CASSLVWGGTEAFF. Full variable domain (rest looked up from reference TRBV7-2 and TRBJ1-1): GAGVSQSPSNKVTEKGKDVELRCDPISGHTALYWYRQSLGQGLEFLIYFQGNSAPDKSGLPSDRFSAERTGGSVSTLTIQRTQQEDSAVYLCASSLVWGGTEAFFGQGTRLTVV.

The chain's CDR3 is CASSYRASSNTGELFF. The CDR3 bases are TGTGCCAGCAGCTACAGGGCTAGTTCGAACACCGGGGAGCTGTTTTTT. The chain is built from TRBV7-2 and TRBJ2-2, with D perhaps TRBD1 (6 bases). The CDR3 totals 16 residues. V was shortened by 4 bases and J by 0 bases, with 12 bases between the two germline ends. CDR1 is SGHTA and CDR2 is FQGNSA in the germline V gene.

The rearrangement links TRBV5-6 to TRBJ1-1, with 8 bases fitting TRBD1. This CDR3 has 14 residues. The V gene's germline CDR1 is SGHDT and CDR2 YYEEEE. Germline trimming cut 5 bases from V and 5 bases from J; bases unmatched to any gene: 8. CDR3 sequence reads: CASSPTRGRTEAFF. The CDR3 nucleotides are TGTGCCAGCAGTCCAACCAGGGGGCGAACTGAAGCTTTCTTT.

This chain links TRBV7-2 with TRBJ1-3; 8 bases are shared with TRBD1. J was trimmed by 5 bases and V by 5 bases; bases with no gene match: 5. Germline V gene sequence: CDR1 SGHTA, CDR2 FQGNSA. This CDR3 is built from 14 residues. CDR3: CASSLRTGRNTIYF. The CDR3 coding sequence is TGTGCCAGCAGCCTACGGACAGGGAGAAACACCATATATTTT.

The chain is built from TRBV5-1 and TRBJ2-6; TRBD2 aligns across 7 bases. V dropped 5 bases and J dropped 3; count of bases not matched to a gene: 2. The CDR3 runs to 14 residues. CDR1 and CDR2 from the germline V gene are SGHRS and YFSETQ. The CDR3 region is CASRGGNGANVLTF. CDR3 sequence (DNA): TGCGCCAGCAGGGGAGGGAATGGGGCCAACGTCCTGACTTTC.

The CDR3 nucleotides read TGTGCCAGCAGTTCAGGGGCTGTAGGGGGCTACACCTTC. This gives the protein CASSSGAVGGYTF. The V call is TRBV27, the J call TRBJ1-2, with D possibly TRBD1 on 6 matching bases. This CDR3 region has 13 residues. The V and J ends lost 4 bases and 8 bases respectively, with 14 bases between them. The germline V gene encodes CDR1 MNHEY and CDR2 SMNVEV (reference sequence).

DNA for the CDR3: TGTGCCAGCAGCCATCGGGTAGGGGGTGCAGGGGGAGAGACCCAGTACTTC. Its translation: CASSHRVGGAGGETQYF. The V call is TRBV7-8, the J call TRBJ2-5, with 7 bases matching TRBD1. Germline CDR1 SGHVS, CDR2 FQNEAQ. CDR3 length: 17 amino acids. The V gene end was trimmed by 5 bases and the J gene end by 4 bases; junction bases not matched to a gene: 16.

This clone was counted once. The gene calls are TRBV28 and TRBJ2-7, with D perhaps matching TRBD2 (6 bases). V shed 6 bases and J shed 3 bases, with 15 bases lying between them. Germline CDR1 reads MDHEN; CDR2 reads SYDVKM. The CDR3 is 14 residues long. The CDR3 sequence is CASRSRENLYEQYF. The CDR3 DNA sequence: TGTGCCAGCAGATCCCGGGAGAACCTCTACGAGCAGTACTTC.

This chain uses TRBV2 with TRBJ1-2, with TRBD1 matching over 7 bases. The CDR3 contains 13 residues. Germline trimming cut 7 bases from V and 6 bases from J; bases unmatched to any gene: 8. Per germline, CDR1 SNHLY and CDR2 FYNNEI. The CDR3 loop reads CASKPTGFHGYTF. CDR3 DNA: TGTGCCAGCAAACCGACAGGGTTTCATGGCTACACCTTC.

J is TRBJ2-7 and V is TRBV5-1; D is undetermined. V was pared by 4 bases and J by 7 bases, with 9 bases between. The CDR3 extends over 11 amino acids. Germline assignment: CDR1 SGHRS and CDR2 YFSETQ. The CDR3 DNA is TGCGCCAGCAGCCACGCGCGAGAGCAGTACTTC. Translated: CASSHAREQYF.

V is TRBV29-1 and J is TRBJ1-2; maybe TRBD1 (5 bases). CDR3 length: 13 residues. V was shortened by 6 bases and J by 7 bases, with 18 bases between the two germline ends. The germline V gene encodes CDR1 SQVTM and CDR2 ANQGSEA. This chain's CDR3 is CSVAGWQGGGYTF. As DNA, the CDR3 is TGCAGCGTCGCGGGGTGGCAGGGTGGTGGCTACACCTTC.

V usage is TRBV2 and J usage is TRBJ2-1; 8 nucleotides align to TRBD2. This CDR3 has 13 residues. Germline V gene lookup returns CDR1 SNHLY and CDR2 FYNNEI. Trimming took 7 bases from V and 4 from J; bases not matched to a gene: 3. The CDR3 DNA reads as TGTGCCAGCAAAGCGGGGGTTTACAATGAGCAGTTCTTC. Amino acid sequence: CASKAGVYNEQFF.